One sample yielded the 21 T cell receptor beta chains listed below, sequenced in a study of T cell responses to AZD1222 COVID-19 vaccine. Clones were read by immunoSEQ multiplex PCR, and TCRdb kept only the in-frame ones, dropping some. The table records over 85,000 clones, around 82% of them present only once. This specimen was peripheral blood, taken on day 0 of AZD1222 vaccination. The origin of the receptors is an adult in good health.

CDR3 region: CARKAGGGADTQYF. CDR3 DNA: TGTGCCAGGAAAGCGGGAGGAGGGGCAGATACGCAGTATTTT. This chain uses TRBV2 with TRBJ2-3, with 9 positions matching TRBD2. Germline V gene data show CDR1 as SNHLY and CDR2 as FYNNEI. The CDR3 consists of 14 residues. After removal of 9 bases from V and 4 bases from J, the junction contained 8 bases not matched to a gene. The full variable domain, completed using reference TRBV2 and TRBJ2-3, is EPEVTQTPSHQVTQMGQEVILRCVPISNHLYFYWYRQILGQKVEFLVSFYNNEISEKSEIFDDQFSVERPDGSNFTLKIRSTKLEDSAMYFCARKAGGGADTQYFGPGTRLTVL.

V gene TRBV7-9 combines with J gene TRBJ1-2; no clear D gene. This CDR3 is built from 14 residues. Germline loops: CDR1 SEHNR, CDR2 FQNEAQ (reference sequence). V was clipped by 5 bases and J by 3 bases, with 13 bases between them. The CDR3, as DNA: TGTGCCAGCAGCAAGGCGGGGTCCGACTATGGCTACACCTTC. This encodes CASSKAGSDYGYTF. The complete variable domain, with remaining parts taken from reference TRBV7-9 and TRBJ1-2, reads DTGVSQNPRHKITKRGQNVTFRCDPISEHNRLYWYRQTLGQGPEFLTYFQNEAQLEKSRLLSDRFSAERPKGSFSTLEIQRTEQGDSAMYLCASSKAGSDYGYTFGSGTRLTVV.

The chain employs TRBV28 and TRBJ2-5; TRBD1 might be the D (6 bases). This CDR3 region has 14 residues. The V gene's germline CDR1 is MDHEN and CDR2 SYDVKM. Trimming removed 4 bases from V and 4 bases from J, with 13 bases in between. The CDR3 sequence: CASSSPGASETQYF. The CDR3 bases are TGTGCCAGCAGTTCTCCAGGGGCGTCAGAGACCCAGTACTTC.

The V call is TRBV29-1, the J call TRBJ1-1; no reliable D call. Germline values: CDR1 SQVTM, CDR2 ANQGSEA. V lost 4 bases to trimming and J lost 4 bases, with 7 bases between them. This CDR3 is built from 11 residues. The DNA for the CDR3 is TGCAGCGTTGGTCGGGGCACTGAAGCTTTCTTT. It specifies CSVGRGTEAFF.

CDR3 residues: CASSLGSASGNTIYF. In nucleotides, the CDR3 is TGTGCCAGCAGCTTAGGATCAGCGTCTGGAAACACCATATATTTT. The chain joins TRBV7-2 to TRBJ1-3; no reliable D call. Germline V CDR1 and CDR2: SGHTA, FQGNSA. This CDR3 region has 15 residues. V was trimmed by 1 base and J by 1 base, leaving 8 bases between them.

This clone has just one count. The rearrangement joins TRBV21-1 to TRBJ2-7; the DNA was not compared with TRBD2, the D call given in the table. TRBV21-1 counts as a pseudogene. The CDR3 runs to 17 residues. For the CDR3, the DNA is TGTGCCAGCAGCAGACACCCCGGGACTAGCGGGAGGTACGAGCAGTACTTC. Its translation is CASSRHPGTSGRYEQYF.

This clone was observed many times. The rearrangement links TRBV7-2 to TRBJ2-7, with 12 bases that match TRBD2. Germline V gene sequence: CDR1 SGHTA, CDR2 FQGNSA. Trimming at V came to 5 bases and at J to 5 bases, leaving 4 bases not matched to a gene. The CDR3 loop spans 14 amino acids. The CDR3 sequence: CASSKRLAGDEQYF. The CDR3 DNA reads TGTGCCAGCAGCAAACGACTAGCGGGAGACGAGCAGTACTTC.

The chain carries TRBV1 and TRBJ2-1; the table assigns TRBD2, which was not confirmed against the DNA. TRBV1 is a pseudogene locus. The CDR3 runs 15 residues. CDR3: CTSSPRGGRYNEQFF. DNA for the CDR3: TGCACCAGCAGCCCTCGGGGGGGCCGCTACAATGAGCAGTTCTTC.

Written as DNA, the CDR3 is TGTGCCAGCAGTGGGGTTTGGGAGGGTGAGCAGTTCTTC. Protein sequence: CASSGVWEGEQFF. This chain connects TRBV6-4 to TRBJ2-1, with 7 nucleotides matching TRBD2. Unmatched junction bases numbered 6, after V lost 4 bases and J lost 9 bases. This CDR3 is 13 amino acids long. Germline V CDR1 and CDR2: MRHNA, SNTAGT.

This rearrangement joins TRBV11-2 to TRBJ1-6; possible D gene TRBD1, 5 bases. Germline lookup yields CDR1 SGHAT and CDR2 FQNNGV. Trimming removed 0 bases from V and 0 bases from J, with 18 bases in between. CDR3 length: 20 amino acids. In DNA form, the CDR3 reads TGTGCCAGCAGCTTAGAAGGTGGTGGGGCAGATAGCTCCTATAATTCACCCCTCCACTTT. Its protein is CASSLEGGGADSSYNSPLHF.

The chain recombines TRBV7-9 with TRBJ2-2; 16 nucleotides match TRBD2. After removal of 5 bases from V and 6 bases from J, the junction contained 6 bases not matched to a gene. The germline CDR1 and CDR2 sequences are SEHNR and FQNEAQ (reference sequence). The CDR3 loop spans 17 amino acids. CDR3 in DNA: TGTGCCAGCAGCGCAACGGGACTAGCGGGGGGGCCCGGGGAGCTGTTTTTT. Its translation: CASSATGLAGGPGELFF. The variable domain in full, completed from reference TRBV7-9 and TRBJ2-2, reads DTGVSQNPRHKITKRGQNVTFRCDPISEHNRLYWYRQTLGQGPEFLTYFQNEAQLEKSRLLSDRFSAERPKGSFSTLEIQRTEQGDSAMYLCASSATGLAGGPGELFFGEGSRLTVL.

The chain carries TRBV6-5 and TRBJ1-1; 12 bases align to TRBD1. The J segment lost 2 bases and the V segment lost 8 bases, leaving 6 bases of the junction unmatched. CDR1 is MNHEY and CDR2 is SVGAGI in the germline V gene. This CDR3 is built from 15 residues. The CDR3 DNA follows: TGTGCCAGCCGATGGGACAGGGGGCAAAACACTGAAGCTTTCTTT. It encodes CASRWDRGQNTEAFF.

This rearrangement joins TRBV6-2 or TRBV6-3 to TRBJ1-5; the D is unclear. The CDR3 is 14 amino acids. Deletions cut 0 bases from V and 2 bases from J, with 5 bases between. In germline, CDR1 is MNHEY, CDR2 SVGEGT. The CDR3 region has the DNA TGTGCCAGCAGTTACTCATCGGGCAATCAGCCCCAGCATTTT. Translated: CASSYSSGNQPQHF.

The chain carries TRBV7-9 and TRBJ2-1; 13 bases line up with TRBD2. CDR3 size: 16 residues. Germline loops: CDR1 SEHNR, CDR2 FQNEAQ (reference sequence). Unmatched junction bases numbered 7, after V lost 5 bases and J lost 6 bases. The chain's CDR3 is CASSRSTSGRRNEQFF. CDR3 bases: TGTGCCAGCAGCCGATCGACTAGCGGGAGGCGCAATGAGCAGTTCTTC.

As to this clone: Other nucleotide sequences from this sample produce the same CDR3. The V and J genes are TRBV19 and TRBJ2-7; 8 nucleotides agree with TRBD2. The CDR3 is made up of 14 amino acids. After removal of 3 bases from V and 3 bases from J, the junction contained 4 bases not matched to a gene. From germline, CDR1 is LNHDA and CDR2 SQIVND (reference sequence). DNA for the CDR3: TGTGCCAGTAGTATTGTAGCGGGGTTCTACGAGCAGTACTTC. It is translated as CASSIVAGFYEQYF.

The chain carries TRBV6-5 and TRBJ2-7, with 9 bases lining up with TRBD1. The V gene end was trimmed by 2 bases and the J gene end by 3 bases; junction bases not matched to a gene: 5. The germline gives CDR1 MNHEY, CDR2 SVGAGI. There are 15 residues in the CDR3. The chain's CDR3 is CASSYTGQGSYEQYF. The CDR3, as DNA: TGTGCCAGCAGTTACACCGGACAGGGGAGCTACGAGCAGTACTTC.

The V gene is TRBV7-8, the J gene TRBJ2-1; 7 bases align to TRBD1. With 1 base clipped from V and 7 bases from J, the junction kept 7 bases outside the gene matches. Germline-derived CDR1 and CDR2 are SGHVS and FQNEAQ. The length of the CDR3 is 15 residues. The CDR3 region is CASSLGGGLWNEQFF. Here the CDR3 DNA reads TGTGCCAGCAGCTTAGGAGGGGGCCTATGGAATGAGCAGTTCTTC.

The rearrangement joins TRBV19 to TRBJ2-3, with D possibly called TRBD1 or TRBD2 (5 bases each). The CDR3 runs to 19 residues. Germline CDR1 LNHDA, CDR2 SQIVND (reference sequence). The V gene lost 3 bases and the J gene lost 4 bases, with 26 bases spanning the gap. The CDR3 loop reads CASSMRRGSGTANSDTQYF. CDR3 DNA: TGTGCCAGTAGTATGCGAAGAGGGTCAGGGACCGCAAATTCAGATACGCAGTATTTT. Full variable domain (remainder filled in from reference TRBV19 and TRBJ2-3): DGGITQSPKYLFRKEGQNVTLSCEQNLNHDAMYWYRQDPGQGLRLIYYSQIVNDFQKGDIAEGYSVSREKKESFPLTVTSAQKNPTAFYLCASSMRRGSGTANSDTQYFGPGTRLTVL.

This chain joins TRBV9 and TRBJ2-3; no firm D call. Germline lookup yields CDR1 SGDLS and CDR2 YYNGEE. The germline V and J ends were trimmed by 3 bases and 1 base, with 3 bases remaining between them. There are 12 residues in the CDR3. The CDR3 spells CASSGRTDTQYF. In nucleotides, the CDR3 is TGTGCCAGCAGCGGACGCACAGATACGCAGTATTTT.

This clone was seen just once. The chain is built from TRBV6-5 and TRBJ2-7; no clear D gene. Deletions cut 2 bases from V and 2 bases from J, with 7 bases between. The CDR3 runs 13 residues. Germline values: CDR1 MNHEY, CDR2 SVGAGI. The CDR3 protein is CASSYARAYEQYF. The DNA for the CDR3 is TGTGCCAGCAGTTACGCTAGAGCCTACGAGCAGTACTTC.

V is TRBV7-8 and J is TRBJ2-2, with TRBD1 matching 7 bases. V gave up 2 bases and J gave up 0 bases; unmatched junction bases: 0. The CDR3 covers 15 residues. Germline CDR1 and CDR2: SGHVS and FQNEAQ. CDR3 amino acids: CASSLQGANTGELFF. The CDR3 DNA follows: TGTGCCAGCAGCTTACAGGGGGCGAACACCGGGGAGCTGTTTTTT.